The rows below give T cell receptor beta chains drawn from one sample of a study of PD-L1 blockade in urothelial cancer. Sequenced by immunoSEQ multiplex PCR; TCRdb stores in-frame clones only, minus some. The table lists some 76,000 clones, around nine tenths of them singletons. Sequencing was performed on PBMCs, taken around atezolizumab (anti-PD-L1) treatment. All receptors come from a man aged 55 to 70 with urothelial cancer. Each CDR3 is given with its conserved first and last residue. The D gene is left open where the match is weak. The size of a clone is reported for some rows only, either as once, few or many, or as a class for expanded clones.

DNA	CDR3	V	D	size	J
TGTGCTAGTGGCTTGGCCTTCACAGGGGCCGGCTACACCTTC	CASGLAFTGAGYTF	TRBV12-5	TRBD1	-	TRBJ1-2
TGTGCCTGGAGTGTTACAGGGGGTGCATCAGAGACCCAGTACTTC	CAWSVTGGASETQYF	TRBV30	TRBD1	-	TRBJ2-5
TGCGCCAGCAGCCTAAAGCCTAGTAGCGGGGGGGCCGCCGGGGAGCTGTTTTTT	CASSLKPSSGGAAGELFF	TRBV4-1	TRBD2	-	TRBJ2-2
TGTGCCAGCAGGCGGACTAGCGGGAGAGGGACAGATACGCAGTATTTT	CASRRTSGRGTDTQYF	TRBV28	TRBD2	-	TRBJ2-3
TGCGCCAGCAGTTCCGGGACTAGCGGATACAATGAGCAGTTCTTC	CASSSGTSGYNEQFF	TRBV4-1	TRBD2	-	TRBJ2-1
TGTGCCAGTGCTAATAGCAATCAGCCCCAGCATTTT	CASANSNQPQHF	TRBV19	-	-	TRBJ1-5
TGTGCCAGCAGCGATGGCCGCAGGGGCAGCACTGAAGCTTTCTTT	CASSDGRRGSTEAFF	TRBV7-9	-	-	TRBJ1-1
TGTGCCAGCAGCTGGACAGGGGGATACACAGATACGCAGTATTTT	CASSWTGGYTDTQYF	TRBV14	TRBD1	-	TRBJ2-3
TGCGCCAGCAGCCAAGGGTTCGCGGGGGGGGCAGATACGCAGTATTTT	CASSQGFAGGADTQYF	TRBV4-3	TRBD2	-	TRBJ2-3
TGTGCCATCAGTGTAACAGGGGCCAACACTGAAGCTTTCTTT	CAISVTGANTEAFF	TRBV10-3	TRBD1	once	TRBJ1-1
TGTGCCATCATCCCTGGGGCAAACTCCTACGAGCAGTACTTC	CAIIPGANSYEQYF	TRBV10-3	-	once	TRBJ2-7
TGCGCCAGCAGCCAAGTTACAGGCAGGAGGAGGGGATCAACCGGGGAGCTGTTTTTT	CASSQVTGRRRGSTGELFF	TRBV4-3	-	-	TRBJ2-2
TGCGCCAGCAGCTTGAGTAGCGGGGGCATTAAGAGGGAGCTGTTTTTT	CASSLSSGGIKRELFF	TRBV5-1	TRBD2	-	TRBJ2-2
TGTGCCAGCAGTCTAGACAGTTTCATCTCCTACGAGCAGTACTTC	CASSLDSFISYEQYF	TRBV6-1	-	once	TRBJ2-7
TGTGCCAGCAGTTCCCAGTACGAGCAGTACTTC	CASSSQYEQYF	TRBV28	-	-	TRBJ2-7
TGTGCCAGCAGCGTAGAGGACAGCCGACCGGGGAATTCACCCCTCCACTTT	CASSVEDSRPGNSPLHF	TRBV9	-	once	TRBJ1-6
TGTGCTAGTGGTTTGGTACAGGGTTTTGAGGTAGACACTGAAGCTTTCTTT	CASGLVQGFEVDTEAFF	TRBV12-5	-	-	TRBJ1-1
TGTGCCAGCTCATCCACTACAGGGGTGTCCTACGAGCAGTACTTC	CASSSTTGVSYEQYF	TRBV18	TRBD1	-	TRBJ2-7
TGTGCCAGCAGTGGGCCGACAGCCATGAACACTGAAGCTTTCTTT	CASSGPTAMNTEAFF	TRBV6-6	-	-	TRBJ1-1
TGTGCCAGCAGGGACCTTGGACAGGGGGCGGGTGAGACCCAGTACTTC	CASRDLGQGAGETQYF	TRBV6-4	TRBD1	-	TRBJ2-5
TGCGCCAGCAGCCAATACTGGAGTGATGAGCAGTTCTTC	CASSQYWSDEQFF	TRBV4-3	-	-	TRBJ2-1
TGCGCCAGCAGCCAAGGTGTGAGCAGGGGGAACTATGGCTACACCTTC	CASSQGVSRGNYGYTF	TRBV4-1	TRBD1	once	TRBJ1-2
TGTGCCAGCAGTTTCTTTCCCGGGGAGCCCCAGCATTTT	CASSFFPGEPQHF	TRBV27	-	-	TRBJ1-5
TGTGCCAGCACCAAAGGGGGTCGGGAGACCCAGTACTTC	CASTKGGRETQYF	TRBV13	-	-	TRBJ2-5
TGCAGCGTTGCTGACAGCCGGGAAAAACTGTTTTTT	CSVADSREKLFF	TRBV29-1	-	-	TRBJ1-4
TGCAGCGTTGGGGGACAGGTTTTATCGGGTGAAAAACTGTTTTTT	CSVGGQVLSGEKLFF	TRBV29-1	TRBD1	-	TRBJ1-4
TGTGCCAGCAGCATAGATAGAACTGAGCAGTTCTTC	CASSIDRTEQFF	TRBV7-2	-	-	TRBJ2-1
TGCGCCAGCAGCGCCCAAGGGGGCACTGAAGCTTTCTTT	CASSAQGGTEAFF	TRBV10-2	-	-	TRBJ1-1
TGCGCCAGCAGTACAACCGGGACAGCCTACAATGAGCAGTTCTTC	CASSTTGTAYNEQFF	TRBV5-1	TRBD1	-	TRBJ2-1
TGTGCCAGCAGCGGATTAGCGGGGGCTGGAAACACCATATATTTT	CASSGLAGAGNTIYF	TRBV13	-	-	TRBJ1-3
TGTGCCAGCGGGGGACCGACAGGTCGAACCGGGGAGCTGTTTTTT	CASGGPTGRTGELFF	TRBV6-5	-	-	TRBJ2-2
TGTGCCAGCAGTTTCCGCGGGCCGATGAACACTGAAGCTTTCTTT	CASSFRGPMNTEAFF	TRBV28	-	-	TRBJ1-1
TGCGCCAGCAGCTTCGGGACAGGGAATGAAAAACTGTTTTTT	CASSFGTGNEKLFF	TRBV5-1	TRBD1	-	TRBJ1-4
TGTGCCAGCAGCCACGGACTAGCGGGGCCACAAGAGACCCAGTACTTC	CASSHGLAGPQETQYF	TRBV5-8	TRBD2	-	TRBJ2-5
TGTGCCAGCAGCCCACGTGAACAGTTTTATAGCAATCAGCCCCAGCATTTT	CASSPREQFYSNQPQHF	TRBV27	-	-	TRBJ1-5
TGCGCCAGCACCATGGGCCCCGGACAGGGGTCAGATACGCAGTATTTT	CASTMGPGQGSDTQYF	TRBV5-1	TRBD1	-	TRBJ2-3
TGCAGTGCCGCGACAGCTGATACGCAGTATTTT	CSAATADTQYF	TRBV20-1	-	once	TRBJ2-3
TGTGCCAGCAGTTCGGGTGCCTATAACTATGGCTACACCTTC	CASSSGAYNYGYTF	TRBV6-5	-	-	TRBJ1-2
TGTGCCAGCAGCTTCTCCCACAATGAGCAGTTCTTC	CASSFSHNEQFF	TRBV5-4	-	-	TRBJ2-1
TGTGCCACCAGCAGAGCCGGCCTAGCGGGCAAGAATGAGCAGTTCTTC	CATSRAGLAGKNEQFF	TRBV15	TRBD2	-	TRBJ2-1
TGCGCCAGCAGCCAGGAGGGACTGAACATCTACAATGAGCAGTTCTTC	CASSQEGLNIYNEQFF	TRBV4-1	-	once	TRBJ2-1
TGTGCCAGCGGTCGACAGGTCGCTGAAGCTTTCTTT	CASGRQVAEAFF	TRBV28	-	-	TRBJ1-1
TGTGCCAGCAGCTCCTACCAAGAGACCCAGTACTTC	CASSSYQETQYF	TRBV7-2	-	-	TRBJ2-5
TGTGCCAGCAGTTCCGAGACTAGCGGGAGCTACGAGCAGTACTTC	CASSSETSGSYEQYF	TRBV27	TRBD2	-	TRBJ2-7
TGTGCCAGTAGGAAGATACAGGGAACGGAGCGCTACAATGAGCAGTTCTTC	CASRKIQGTERYNEQFF	TRBV19	-	-	TRBJ2-1
TGTGCCAGTAGTCTCGGCGGTGGGGGGTTACTCACTGAAGCTTTCTTT	CASSLGGGGLLTEAFF	TRBV19	-	few	TRBJ1-1
TGTGCCAGCAGCACCCGGACTAGCGCGGTCCACAATGAGCAGTTCTTC	CASSTRTSAVHNEQFF	TRBV7-2	TRBD2	-	TRBJ2-1
TGCGCCAGCAGCCCCCCGGGGAAAAACATTCAGTACTTC	CASSPPGKNIQYF	TRBV4-3	-	-	TRBJ2-4
TGTGCCAGCAGAAAACAGGGCGACGGATTCGATACGCAGTATTTT	CASRKQGDGFDTQYF	TRBV5-6	-	-	TRBJ2-3